Described below is a single TCR beta chain sequence and its context. Its antigen remains unknown. The V gene's germline CDR1 is ENHRY and CDR2 SYGVKD. The CDR3 spans 14 residues. V lost 4 bases and J 4 bases, leaving 10 bases between the germline ends. These data come from a study of regulatory T cells in long-lasting Graves disease. Findings of the study overall: Persistent Graves' patients possessed reduced TCR diversity relative to recently diagnosed ones.

Time point defined: persistent/refractory GD, antithyroid drugs over 5 years with positive TRAb. RNA from PBMCs was the source of the TCR library. In Xi'an, China, an endocrinology department was the source of patients. For TCR beta, libraries came from iRepertoire HTBI primers and Arm-PCR of CDR3 regions. Original processing notes: Identified across the samples were fewer than 70 TRBV segments and approximately 14 TRBJ segments. In TCRdb, the multiplex PCR reads were re-called with MiXCR into one record per CDR3 protein. It is TCRdb's table, rather than the study itself, that gives the V and J calls and clone size. The table records a few hundred thousand distinct CDR3 sequences, around 20% of them present only once.

The chain combines TRBV10-3 with TRBJ2-2; D is uncertain. Sequencing used peripheral blood mononuclear cells (PBMCs), obtained when the disease was refractory, from a patient treated with antithyroid drugs. This clonotype was sampled from a female donor with Graves disease. This CDR3 is CAISVVASTGELFF. CDR3 DNA sequence: TGTGCCATCAGTGTAGTTGCTTCCACCGGGGAGCTGTTTTTT.